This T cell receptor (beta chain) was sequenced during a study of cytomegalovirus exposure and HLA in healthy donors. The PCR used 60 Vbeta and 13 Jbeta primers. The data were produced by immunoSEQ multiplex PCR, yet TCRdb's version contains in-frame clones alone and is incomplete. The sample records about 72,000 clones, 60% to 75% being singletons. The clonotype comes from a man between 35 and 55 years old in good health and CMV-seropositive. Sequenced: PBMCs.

The CDR3 coding sequence is TGTGCCAGCAGCTTAGGGACTAGCGGGGGGCCTTACGAGCAGTACTTC. Residues: CASSLGTSGGPYEQYF. V is TRBV7-2 and J is TRBJ2-7; 14 bases line up with TRBD2. CDR1 and CDR2 from the germline V gene are SGHTA and FQGNSA. The V and J ends lost 1 base and 4 bases, in that order; junction bases with no gene match: 3. The CDR3 is made up of 16 amino acids. The variable domain in full, with the rest retrieved from reference TRBV7-2 and TRBJ2-7, is GAGVSQSPSNKVTEKGKDVELRCDPISGHTALYWYRQSLGQGLEFLIYFQGNSAPDKSGLPSDRFSAERTGGSVSTLTIQRTQQEDSAVYLCASSLGTSGGPYEQYFGPGTRLTVT.